This T cell receptor beta chain was documented in a study of CD8 T cells in Susac syndrome. Random-hexamer reverse transcription was applied to about 0.45 to 1 ug RNA. TCRdb re-called the immunoSEQ multiplex PCR reads through MiXCR, storing one row per CDR3 protein. Of some 150,000 distinct CDR3 sequences in the sample, 95% to 96% were seen once. The CDR3 sequence is 12 residues long. Trimming took 6 bases from V and 7 from J, leaving 13 bases between them. Negative isolation yielded CD8+ and CD4+ T cells; FACS enriched TEMRA cells. This chain links TRBV12-3 or TRBV12-4 with TRBJ2-7, with D tentatively TRBD1 or TRBD2 (5 bases each). This receptor was taken from a human donor with multiple sclerosis. The specimen was CD8+ T cells from PBMCs. For the CDR3, the DNA is TGTGCCAGCAGCCGGGACGCGGAGGAGCAGTACGTC. It yields the protein CASSRDAEEQYV.